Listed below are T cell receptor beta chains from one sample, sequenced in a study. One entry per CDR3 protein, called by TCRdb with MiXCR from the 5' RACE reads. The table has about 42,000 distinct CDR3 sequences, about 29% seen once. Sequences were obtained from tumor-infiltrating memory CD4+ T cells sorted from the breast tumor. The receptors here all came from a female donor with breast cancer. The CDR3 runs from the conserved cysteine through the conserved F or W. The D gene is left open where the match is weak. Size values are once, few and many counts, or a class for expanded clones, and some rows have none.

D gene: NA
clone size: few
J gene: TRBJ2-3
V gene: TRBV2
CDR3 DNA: TGTACCAGCAGTAAAGGAGTTAAGCCCACAGATACGCAGTATTTT
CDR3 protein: CTSSKGVKPTDTQYF

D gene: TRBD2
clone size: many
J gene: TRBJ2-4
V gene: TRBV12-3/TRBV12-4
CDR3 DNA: TGTGCCAGCAGTTTAGCCTTGGGTAGCGGGAGAAACATTCAGTACTTC
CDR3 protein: CASSLALGSGRNIQYF

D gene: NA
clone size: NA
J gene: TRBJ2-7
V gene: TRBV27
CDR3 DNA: TGTGCCAGCAGCCGGGACGGCTCCTACGAGCAGTACTTC
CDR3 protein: CASSRDGSYEQYF

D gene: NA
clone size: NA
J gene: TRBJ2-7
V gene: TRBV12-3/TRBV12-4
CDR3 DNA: TGTGCCAGCGGCCGCGACGAGCAGTACTTC
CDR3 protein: CASGRDEQYF

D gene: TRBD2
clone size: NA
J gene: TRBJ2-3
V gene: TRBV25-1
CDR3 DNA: TGTGCCAGCAGTGAGGGACTAGCGGGATACACAGATACGCAGTATTTT
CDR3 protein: CASSEGLAGYTDTQYF

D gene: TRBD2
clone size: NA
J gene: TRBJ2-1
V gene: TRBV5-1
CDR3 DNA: TGCGCCAGCAGCTTGGAGACTAGCGGGGGGTTCTACAATGAGCAGTTCTTC
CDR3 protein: CASSLETSGGFYNEQFF

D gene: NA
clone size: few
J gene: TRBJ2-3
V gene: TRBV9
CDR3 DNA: TGTGCCAGCAGCGTAGGTGCCAGGGTGGATACGCAGTATTTT
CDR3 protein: CASSVGARVDTQYF

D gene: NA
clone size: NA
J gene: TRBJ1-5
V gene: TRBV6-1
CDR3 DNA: TGTGCCAGCAGGGAGGGGTTGGGGAAGCCCCAGCATTTT
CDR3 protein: CASREGLGKPQHF

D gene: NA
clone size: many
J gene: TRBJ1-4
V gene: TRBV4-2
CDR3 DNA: TGTGCCAGCAGCCAAGGGGGACGGAAACTGTTTTTT
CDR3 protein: CASSQGGRKLFF

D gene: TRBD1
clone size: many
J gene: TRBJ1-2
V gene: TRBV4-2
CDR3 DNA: TGTGCCAGCAGCCAACCACAGGGGGATGGCTACACCTTC
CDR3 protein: CASSQPQGDGYTF

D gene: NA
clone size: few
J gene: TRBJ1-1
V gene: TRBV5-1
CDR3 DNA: TGCGCCAGCAGCTTGGAGATGAACACTGAAGCTTTCTTT
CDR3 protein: CASSLEMNTEAFF

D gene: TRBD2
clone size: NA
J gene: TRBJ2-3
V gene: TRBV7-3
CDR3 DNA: TGTGCCAGCAGCCCGGGGACTAGCGCAGATACGCAGTATTTT
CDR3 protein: CASSPGTSADTQYF

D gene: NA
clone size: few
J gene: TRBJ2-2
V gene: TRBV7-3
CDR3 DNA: TGTGCCAGCAGCTTAAACGGGGAGCTGTTTTTT
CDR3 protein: CASSLNGELFF

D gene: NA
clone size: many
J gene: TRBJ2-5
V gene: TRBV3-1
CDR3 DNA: TGTGCCAGCAGCCAAGGGGGATCAGGAGCACGGGAGACCCAGTACTTC
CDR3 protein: CASSQGGSGARETQYF

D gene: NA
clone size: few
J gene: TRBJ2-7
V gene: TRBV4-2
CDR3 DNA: TGTGCCAGCACCGGGGACACAACCTACGAGCAGTACTTC
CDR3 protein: CASTGDTTYEQYF

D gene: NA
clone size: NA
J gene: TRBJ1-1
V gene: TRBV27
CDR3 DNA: TGTGCCAGCATAAGTGCGGCGAACACTGAAGCTTTCTTT
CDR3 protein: CASISAANTEAFF

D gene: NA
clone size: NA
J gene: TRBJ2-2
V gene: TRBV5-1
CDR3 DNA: TGCGCCAGCAGCCCCGGGTCTTACACCGGGGAGCTGTTTTTT
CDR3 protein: CASSPGSYTGELFF

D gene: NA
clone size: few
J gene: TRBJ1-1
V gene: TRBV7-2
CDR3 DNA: TGTGCCAGCAGCTTAGGGCTCGGGACTGAAGCTTTCTTT
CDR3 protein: CASSLGLGTEAFF

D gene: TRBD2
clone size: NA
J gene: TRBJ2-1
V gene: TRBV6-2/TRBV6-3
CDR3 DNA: TGTGCCAGCAGGTCTAGCGGGAGGGCCTACAATGAGCAGTTCTTC
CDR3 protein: CASRSSGRAYNEQFF

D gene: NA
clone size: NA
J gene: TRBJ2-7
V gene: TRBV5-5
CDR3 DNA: TGTGCCAGCAGCTCGGGACTTTTGCAGTGGGAGCAGTACTTC
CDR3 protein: CASSSGLLQWEQYF

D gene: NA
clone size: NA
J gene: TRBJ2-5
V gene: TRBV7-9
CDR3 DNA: TGTGCCAGCAGCTTAGCCCCAGGGCTAGGGTGGCAAGAGACCCAGTACTTC
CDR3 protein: CASSLAPGLGWQETQYF

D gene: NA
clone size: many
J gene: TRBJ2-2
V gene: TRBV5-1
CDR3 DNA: TGCGCCAGCAGCTTGGAACAGGGAAGAGCCGGGGAGCTGTTTTTT
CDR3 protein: CASSLEQGRAGELFF

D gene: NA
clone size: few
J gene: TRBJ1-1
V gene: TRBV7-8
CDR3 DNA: TGTGCCAGCAGCTTAGCGGGGCAGACCTATGAAGCTTTCTTT
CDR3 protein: CASSLAGQTYEAFF

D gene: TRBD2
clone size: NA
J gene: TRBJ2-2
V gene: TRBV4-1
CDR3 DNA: TGCGCCAGCAGCCAAGATTCGGGGGGATGGAACACCGGGGAGCTGTTTTTT
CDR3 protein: CASSQDSGGWNTGELFF

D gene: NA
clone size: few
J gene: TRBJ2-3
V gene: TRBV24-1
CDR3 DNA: TGTGCCACCAGTGCGGACGGGGGAAGCACAGATACGCAGTATTTT
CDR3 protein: CATSADGGSTDTQYF

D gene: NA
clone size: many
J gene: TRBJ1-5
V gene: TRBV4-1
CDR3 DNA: TGTGCCAGCAGCCAGAGTAGCAATCAGCCCCAGCATTTT
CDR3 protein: CASSQSSNQPQHF

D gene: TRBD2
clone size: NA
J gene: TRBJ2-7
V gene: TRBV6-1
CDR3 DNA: TGTGCCAGCAGGGCTAGCGGGGCCCCATCGTACTTC
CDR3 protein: CASRASGAPSYF

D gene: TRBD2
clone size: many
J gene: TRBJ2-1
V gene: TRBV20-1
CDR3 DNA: TGCAGTGCCTCTATCTTAGCTAGCGGGAGGGCAAGGAATGAGCAGTTCTTC
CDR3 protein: CSASILASGRARNEQFF

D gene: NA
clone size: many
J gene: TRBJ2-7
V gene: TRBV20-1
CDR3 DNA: TGCAGTGCTAGAGTAGGGGGGAGCCGGGGGAACGAGCAGTACTTC
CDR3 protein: CSARVGGSRGNEQYF

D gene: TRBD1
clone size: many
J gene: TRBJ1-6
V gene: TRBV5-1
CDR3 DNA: TGCGCCAGCAGCTTGGTCGCAGGGGGCGATAATTCACCCCTCCACTTT
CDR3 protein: CASSLVAGGDNSPLHF

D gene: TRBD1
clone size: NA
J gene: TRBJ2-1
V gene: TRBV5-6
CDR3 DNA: TGTGCCAGCAGCCTACCGACAGGGAACAATGAGCAGTTCTTC
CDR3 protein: CASSLPTGNNEQFF

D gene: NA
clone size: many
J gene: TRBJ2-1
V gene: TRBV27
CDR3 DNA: TGTGCCAGCTGGGGGGTCTACAATGAGCAGTTCTTC
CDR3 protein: CASWGVYNEQFF

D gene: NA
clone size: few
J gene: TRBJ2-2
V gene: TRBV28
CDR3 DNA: TGTGCCAGCAGTTTTTGGGTAGGGGGGGCGAGCACCGGGGAGCTGTTTTTT
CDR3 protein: CASSFWVGGASTGELFF

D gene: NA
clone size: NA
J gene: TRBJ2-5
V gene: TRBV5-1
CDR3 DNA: TGCGCCAGCAGCTTGGCCGGACCTAGGGGAGAGACCCAGTACTTC
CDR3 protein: CASSLAGPRGETQYF

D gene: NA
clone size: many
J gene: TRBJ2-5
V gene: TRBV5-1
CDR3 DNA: TGCGCCAGCAGCACGGGGAGTCAAGAGACCCAGTACTTC
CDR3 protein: CASSTGSQETQYF

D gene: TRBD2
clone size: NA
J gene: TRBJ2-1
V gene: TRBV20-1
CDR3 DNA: TGCAGTGCTAGAGAAAAAGCGGGGGGGGTCAATGAGCAGTTCTTC
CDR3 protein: CSAREKAGGVNEQFF

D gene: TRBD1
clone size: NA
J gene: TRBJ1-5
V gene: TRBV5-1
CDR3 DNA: TGCGCCAGCAGTCGGGACAGTGGAAGCAATCAGCCCCAGCATTTT
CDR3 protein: CASSRDSGSNQPQHF

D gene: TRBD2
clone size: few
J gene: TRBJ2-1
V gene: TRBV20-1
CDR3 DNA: TGCAGTGCTAGAGGGGTGAGGACTAGCGAGCCCAAATTCTACAATGAGCAGTTCTTC
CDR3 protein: CSARGVRTSEPKFYNEQFF

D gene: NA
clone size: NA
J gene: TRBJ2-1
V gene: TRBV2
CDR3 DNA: TGTGCCAGCAGTGCTGGGAGGCAGTTCTTC
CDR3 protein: CASSAGRQFF

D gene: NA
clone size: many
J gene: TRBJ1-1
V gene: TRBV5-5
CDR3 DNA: TGTGCCAGCAGACTGGACAGCCTAACTTTCTTT
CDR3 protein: CASRLDSLTFF

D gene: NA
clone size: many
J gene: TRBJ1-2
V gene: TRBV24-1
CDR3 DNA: TGTGCCACCAGTGACGAACAGATCTATGGCTACACCTTC
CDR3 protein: CATSDEQIYGYTF

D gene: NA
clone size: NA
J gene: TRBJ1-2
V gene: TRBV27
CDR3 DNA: TGTGCCGGCAGCCAATTGGGGGGCGCAAGCTATGGCTACACCTTC
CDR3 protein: CAGSQLGGASYGYTF

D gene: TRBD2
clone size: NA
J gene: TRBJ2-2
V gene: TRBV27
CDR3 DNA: TGTGCCAGCAGTCCAGATGAAGGGCCACTAGCGGGAGGTTGGACCGGGGAGCTGTTTTTT
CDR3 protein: CASSPDEGPLAGGWTGELFF

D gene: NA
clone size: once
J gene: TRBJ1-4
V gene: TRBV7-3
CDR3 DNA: TGTGCCAGCAGTTCACAGGTGGAGACCGTAAAACTGTTTTTT
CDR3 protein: CASSSQVETVKLFF

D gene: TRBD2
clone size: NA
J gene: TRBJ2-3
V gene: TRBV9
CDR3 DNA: TGTGCCAGCAGCCCCCGGACTAGCGGGAGTGACACAGATACGCAGTATTTT
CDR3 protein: CASSPRTSGSDTDTQYF

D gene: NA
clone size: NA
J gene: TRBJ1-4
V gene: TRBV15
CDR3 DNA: TGTGCCACCAGCAGAGATGCCAGGGACGATGAAAAACTGTTTTTT
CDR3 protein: CATSRDARDDEKLFF

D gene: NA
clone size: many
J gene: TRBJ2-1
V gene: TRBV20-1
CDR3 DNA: TGCAGTGCCGACTACAATGAGCAGTTCTTC
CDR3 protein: CSADYNEQFF

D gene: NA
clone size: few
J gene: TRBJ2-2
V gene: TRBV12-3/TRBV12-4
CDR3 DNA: TGTGCCAGCAGCCTGGACACGAACACCGGGGAGCTGTTTTTT
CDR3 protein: CASSLDTNTGELFF

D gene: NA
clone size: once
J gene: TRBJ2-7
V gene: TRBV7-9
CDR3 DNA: TGTACCAGCAGCTTCCCCGGGGATCCCTGCGAGCAGTACTTC
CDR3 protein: CTSSFPGDPCEQYF

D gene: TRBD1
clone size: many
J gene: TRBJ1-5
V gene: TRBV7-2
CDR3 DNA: TGTGCCAGCAGCTTAGGTCTATCAGGGGGACAGCCCCAGCATTTT
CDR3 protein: CASSLGLSGGQPQHF

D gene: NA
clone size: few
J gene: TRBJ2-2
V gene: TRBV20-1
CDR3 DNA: TGCAGTGCTAGCCAGAACACCGGGGAGCTGTTTTTT
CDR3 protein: CSASQNTGELFF

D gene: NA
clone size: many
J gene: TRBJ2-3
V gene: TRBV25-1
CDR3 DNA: TGTGCCAGCAGTGACTACGTAGATACGCAGTATTTT
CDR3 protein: CASSDYVDTQYF

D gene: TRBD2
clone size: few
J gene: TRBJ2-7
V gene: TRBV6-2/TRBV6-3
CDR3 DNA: TGTGCCAGCAGTTACCAAGGACTAGCGGGGTACGAGCAGTACTTC
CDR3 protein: CASSYQGLAGYEQYF

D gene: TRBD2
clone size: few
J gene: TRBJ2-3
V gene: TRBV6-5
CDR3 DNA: TGTGCCAGCAGTTACGGCGGGGGGGTTAGCACAGATACGCAGTATTTT
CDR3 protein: CASSYGGGVSTDTQYF

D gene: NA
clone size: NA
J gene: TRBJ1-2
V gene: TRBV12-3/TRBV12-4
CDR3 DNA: TGTGCCAGCAGTGAGGGTATCTATGGCTACACCTTC
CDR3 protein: CASSEGIYGYTF